This TCR beta chain comes out of a study of shared clonotypes between healthy human individuals. General study results and limits: Represented diversity (both genetic and exposure-history) was limited by the small number of donors.

V lost 5 bases and J 5 bases, leaving 12 bases between the germline ends. This CDR3 has 13 amino acids. CDR1 is MNHEY, CDR2 SVGAGI, per germline. CD8 memory merged CD45RO+ with CCR7-negative CD45RA+ TemRA cells. The protocol was immunoSEQ multiplex PCR, while the TCRdb copy is restricted to in-frame clones and leaves out a portion. In the table there are approximately 120,000 clones, 68% of which are singletons. Turning to this clone: The target antigen is unknown.

This clonotype was sampled from a woman aged 30 to 39 in good health. The sequenced material came from memory CD8+ T cells sorted from blood. Subset defined: CD45RO+ cells pooled with CCR7-negative TemRA cells. The chain joins TRBV6-5 to TRBJ1-2, with D hard to call. The CDR3 sequence is CASSEEGLYGYTF. The DNA for the CDR3 is TGTGCCAGCAGTGAAGAGGGCTTATATGGCTACACCTTC.